A single sample is the source of the 17 T cell receptor beta chains below, sequenced in a study of CD8+CD57+ T cells in acquired aplastic anemia (dated by TCRdb to 2017 to 2018). The reads were generated on an Illumina HiSeq 2000. Genomic DNA was used as template for profiling of TCR beta VDJ combinations and CDR3 sequences. In TCRdb, the public reads were trimmed at Q25 with fastp and aligned with MiXCR, with productive beta chains retained. All rows with the same CDR3 protein become a single entry with the most common DNA and genes. In this sample the table shows a few hundred thousand distinct CDR3 sequences, roughly half of which occur a single time. 8% of the sample rests with the top ten. The specimen sequenced was sorted CD4+, CD8+, or CD8+CD57+ T cells (not recorded which) from PBMCs. All receptors come from a human donor with severe aplastic anemia or a healthy control (not recorded which).

This clonotype was detected ten times or more. This sequence joins TRBV2 and TRBJ1-5; perhaps TRBD1 as D (6 bases). The CDR3 runs to 12 residues. V dropped 3 bases and J dropped 11 bases, with 11 bases sitting between them. The germline gives CDR1 SNHLY, CDR2 FYNNEI. CDR3 coding DNA: TGTGCCAGCAGTGACAGGGGAGATTCCCAGCATTTT. Translated, it gives CASSDRGDSQHF.

This clonotype was recorded at least ten times. J is TRBJ2-2 and V is TRBV14; TRBD2 agrees at 7 bases. J lost 6 bases, V lost 5 bases, and 3 bases had no gene match. Germline V gene sequence: CDR1 SGHDN, CDR2 FVKESK. This CDR3 is built from 13 residues. The CDR3 reads CASSGRGSGELFF. The CDR3 DNA reads as TGTGCCAGCAGCGGGCGGGGGTCCGGGGAGCTGTTTTTT.

As for this clonotype: One junction end does not reproduce the germline sequence, and a read error may be involved. The chain uses TRBV2 and TRBJ1-2, with D unresolved. The CDR3 sequence is 12 residues long. Per the germline V gene, CDR1 is SNHLY and CDR2 is FYNNEI. DNA for the CDR3: TGTGCCAGCAGTGTAACGGACTGTGGCTACACCTTT. Its protein is CASSVTDCGYTF.

This CDR3 is CASSLMGVLETQYF. For the CDR3, the DNA is TGTGCCAGCAGCTTAATGGGGGTCCTGGAGACCCAGTACTTC. The V and J genes are TRBV7-3 and TRBJ2-5; D possibly uses TRBD1 or TRBD2 (5 bases each). V lost 1 base to trimming and J lost 5 bases, with 11 bases between them. This CDR3 comprises 14 residues. Germline V gene lookup returns CDR1 SGHTA and CDR2 FQGTGA.

This clonotype came up a few times. CDR3 sequence reads: CASRRQGPEQYF. DNA for the CDR3: TGTGCCAGCAGGCGCCAGGGCCCCGAGCAGTACTTC. V gene TRBV2 combines with J gene TRBJ2-7; TRBD1 is a possible D gene (5 bases). CDR3 size: 12 residues. V dropped 6 bases and J dropped 6 bases, with 12 bases sitting between them. Germline-derived CDR1 and CDR2 are SNHLY and FYNNEI.

V and J are TRBV7-9 and TRBJ1-1; possibly TRBD1 for D (6 bases). V was cut by 5 bases and J by 6 bases, with 22 bases left in between. The CDR3 length is 16 residues. Germline V gene lookup returns CDR1 SEHNR and CDR2 FQNEAQ (reference sequence). The CDR3: CASSPTTWGRSAEAFF. The CDR3 region has the DNA TGTGCCAGCAGCCCTACGACGTGGGGGCGGTCGGCTGAAGCTTTCTTT.

This clonotype was counted ten times or more. The chain joins TRBV9 to TRBJ1-2; D call uncertain. The CDR3 length is 14 residues. The germline V gene has CDR1 SGDLS and CDR2 YYNGEE. Trimming took off 3 bases at V and 8 bases at J, with 17 bases between the two ends. CDR3 protein: CASSASGSSWGYTF. CDR3 DNA: TGTGCCAGCAGCGCTAGTGGGTCCTCCTGGGGCTACACCTTC.

This clonotype was seen a few times. The V and J genes are TRBV14 and TRBJ2-3; the match to TRBD1 covers 8 bases. Germline V CDR1 and CDR2: SGHDN, FVKESK. This CDR3 has 16 amino acids. Trimming took 4 bases from V and 3 from J; bases not matched to a gene: 9. This chain's CDR3 is CASSPLSGTGTDTQYF. CDR3 nucleotides: TGTGCCAGCAGCCCCTTGTCTGGGACAGGAACAGATACGCAGTATTTT.

This clonotype appeared a few times. DNA of the CDR3: TGTGCCATCAGTGACAGGGGGCTTGGTAGCAATCAGCCCCAGCATTTT. Its protein is CAISDRGLGSNQPQHF. The chain couples TRBV10-3 to TRBJ1-5; TRBD1 aligns across 8 bases. CDR1 is ENHRY and CDR2 is SYGVKD in the germline V gene. The CDR3 has 16 amino acids. V dropped 3 bases and J dropped 0; count of bases not matched to a gene: 4.

Turning to this clonotype: A much more abundant neighbour one base away suggests this may be a read error. The J gene is TRBJ1-1, the V gene TRBV6-2 or TRBV6-3; D might be TRBD1 (5 bases). Germline V lookup: CDR1 MNHEY, CDR2 SVGEGT. The CDR3 sequence is 15 residues long. The CDR3 is CASSYFGGMNTEASF. CDR3 DNA: TGTGCCAGCAGTTACTTTGGGGGGATGAACACTGAAGCTTCCTTT.

This clonotype was counted ten times or more. V gene TRBV4-3 combines with J gene TRBJ1-5; D gene unclear. V was cut by 0 bases and J by 7 bases, with 25 bases left in between. The CDR3 loop spans 19 amino acids. The V gene's germline CDR1 is LGHNA and CDR2 YSLEER. CDR3 loop: CASSQDNLSGRRFGQPQHF. CDR3 nucleotides: TGCGCCAGCAGCCAAGATAATCTATCGGGCAGACGTTTCGGGCAGCCCCAGCATTTT.

The V and J genes are TRBV2 and TRBJ2-5; D perhaps matches TRBD2 (6 bases). Trimming took 7 bases from V and 1 from J, leaving 19 bases between them. This CDR3 has 16 amino acids. Germline loops: CDR1 SNHLY, CDR2 FYNNEI. The CDR3 region has the DNA TGTGCCAGCACCCTGGGAGGCACATCATCCCAAGAGACCCAGTACTTC. Its protein is CASTLGGTSSQETQYF. Drawing the rest from reference TRBV2 and TRBJ2-5, the complete variable domain is EPEVTQTPSHQVTQMGQEVILRCVPISNHLYFYWYRQILGQKVEFLVSFYNNEISEKSEIFDDQFSVERPDGSNFTLKIRSTKLEDSAMYFCASTLGGTSSQETQYFGPGTRLLVL.

This chain links TRBV12-3 or TRBV12-4 with TRBJ2-2; D is unresolved. CDR3 length equals 15 residues. The ends were cut back, 2 bases at V and 3 bases at J, with 10 bases in the middle. The CDR3 loop reads CASSLSGEYTGELFF. CDR3 DNA sequence: TGTGCCAGCAGTTTATCCGGAGAATACACCGGGGAGCTGTTTTTT.

This clonotype was picked up a small number of times. V and J are TRBV7-3 and TRBJ1-2; D may be TRBD1 (5 bases). V was trimmed by 6 bases and J by 7 bases, leaving 18 bases between them. There are 14 residues in the CDR3. The germline CDR1 and CDR2 sequences are SGHTA and FQGTGA. CDR3: CASSPGSTGGGYTF. CDR3 coding DNA: TGTGCCAGCAGTCCGGGTTCAACCGGGGGTGGCTACACCTTC.

This clonotype was detected ten times or more. This chain connects TRBV2 to TRBJ2-2, with 12 bases matching TRBD2. Germline loops: CDR1 SNHLY, CDR2 FYNNEI. The CDR3 totals 14 residues. Trimming cost V 7 bases and J 8 bases; bases outside gene matches: 5. For the CDR3, the DNA is TGTGCCAGCATGGCCACTAGCGGGGGGGGGGAGCTGTTTTTT. It codes for CASMATSGGGELFF. Using reference TRBV2 and TRBJ2-2 for the parts outside the CDR3, the full variable domain is EPEVTQTPSHQVTQMGQEVILRCVPISNHLYFYWYRQILGQKVEFLVSFYNNEISEKSEIFDDQFSVERPDGSNFTLKIRSTKLEDSAMYFCASMATSGGGELFFGEGSRLTVL.

A note on this clonotype: At one end, the junction sequence differs from germline, possibly due to a read error. The chain has TRBV5-1 and TRBJ1-2; 7 nucleotides line up with TRBD1. CDR3 length equals 16 residues. The germline gives CDR1 SGHRS, CDR2 YFSETQ. CDR3 DNA sequence: TGTGCCAGCAGCTTGACAGGGACACCAACCTACTATGGCTACACCTTC. This translates into CASSLTGTPTYYGYTF.

The V call is TRBV7-8, the J call TRBJ1-2; TRBD1 aligns across 8 bases. V was pared by 5 bases and J by 8 bases, with 10 bases of the junction left unmatched. The CDR3 loop spans 14 amino acids. Germline CDR1 SGHVS, CDR2 FQNEAQ. CDR3 bases: TGTGCCAGCAGCGCCAGACAGGGGACTGACGGCTACACCTTC. It translates to CASSARQGTDGYTF.